This T cell receptor (beta chain) derives from a study of shared clonotypes between healthy human individuals. Whole-study findings and limits: Deeper or shallower sequencing was expected to change how clonotypes are shared among donors.

V was clipped by 6 bases and J by 5 bases; unmatched bases: 8. Germline V gene sequence: CDR1 MNHEY, CDR2 SVGAGI. The CDR3 totals 15 residues. Researchers ran the assay at a deep level. Across several immunoSEQ plates, the genomic DNA of each subset was split evenly. Profiled with immunoSEQ multiplex PCR; TCRdb holds only in-frame clones, not every one. Here the sample spans fewer than 850,000 clones, 72% being singletons. A note on this clone: Its matching antigen is unknown.

Input material: memory CD4+ T cells sorted from blood. The subset denotes: CD45RA-negative fraction. The source of this sequence is a woman under 40 in good health. J is TRBJ2-1 and V is TRBV6-5; 9 bases are shared with TRBD1. CDR3 DNA: TGTGCCAGCAGCCTACAGGGGGCTTCCCACAATGAGCAGTTCTTC. Encoded protein: CASSLQGASHNEQFF.